This TCR beta chain stems from a study of blood T cell repertoires in COVID-19. Study-level information: PBMCs, B-cell-depleted T cells, or T cells were the source of the cDNA or gDNA that made up the material.

In the original analysis: Amplification of reference gene primers was used by the study to estimate nucleated cell counts. TCRdb's table, derived via immunoSEQ multiplex PCR, lists solely in-frame clones and lacks some. V, J and clone size derive from that table, while D and trimming were established from the DNA sequence. The repertoire holds roughly 150,000 clones, with around nine tenths as singletons. CDR3 size: 15 residues. Germline V gene data show CDR1 as MDHEN and CDR2 as SYDVKM. Germline trimming cut 5 bases from V and 6 bases from J; bases unmatched to any gene: 4. This clone was counted between two and nine times.

This sequence originates from a human donor in a cohort sampled during active COVID-19. V usage is TRBV28 and J usage is TRBJ2-3; 14 bases match TRBD2. Sequenced material: peripheral blood. CDR3 in amino acids: CASSGTSGSWDTQYF. CDR3 DNA sequence: TGTGCCAGCAGTGGGACTAGCGGGAGTTGGGATACGCAGTATTTT.